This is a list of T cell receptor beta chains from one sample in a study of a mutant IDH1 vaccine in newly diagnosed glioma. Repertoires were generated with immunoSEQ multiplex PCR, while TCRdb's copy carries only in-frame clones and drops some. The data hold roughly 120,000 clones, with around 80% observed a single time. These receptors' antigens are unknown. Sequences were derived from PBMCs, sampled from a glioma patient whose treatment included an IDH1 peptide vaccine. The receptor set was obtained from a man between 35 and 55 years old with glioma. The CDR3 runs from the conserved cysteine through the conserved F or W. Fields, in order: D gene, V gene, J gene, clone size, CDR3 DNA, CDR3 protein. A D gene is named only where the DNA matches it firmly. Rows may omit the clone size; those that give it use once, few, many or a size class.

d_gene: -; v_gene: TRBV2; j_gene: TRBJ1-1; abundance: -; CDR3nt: TGTGCCAGCAGTGGAGACAAGAACACTGAAGCTTTCTTT; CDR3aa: CASSGDKNTEAFF
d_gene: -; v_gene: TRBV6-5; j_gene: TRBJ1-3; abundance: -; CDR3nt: TGTGCCAGCAGTTACGGAAACACCATATATTTT; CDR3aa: CASSYGNTIYF
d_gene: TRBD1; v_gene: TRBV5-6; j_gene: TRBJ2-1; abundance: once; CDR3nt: TGTGCCAGCAGCTTCACCGGGACAGGTTTTTCGTTCTTC; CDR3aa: CASSFTGTGFSFF
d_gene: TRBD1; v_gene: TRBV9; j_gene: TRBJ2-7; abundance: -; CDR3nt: TGTGCCAGCAGCGAGCGGACAGGGCTGGCCCACGAGCAGTACTTC; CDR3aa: CASSERTGLAHEQYF
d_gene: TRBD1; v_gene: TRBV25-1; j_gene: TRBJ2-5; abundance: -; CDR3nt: TGTGCCAGCAGTGAATTGACAGGGGAAGAGACCCAGTACTTC; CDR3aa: CASSELTGEETQYF
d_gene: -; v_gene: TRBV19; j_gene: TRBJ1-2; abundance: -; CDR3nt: TGTGCCAGTTCGGCTATACCTAACTATGGCTACACCTTC; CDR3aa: CASSAIPNYGYTF
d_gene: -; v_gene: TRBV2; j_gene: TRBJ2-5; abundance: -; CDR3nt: TGTGCCAGCAAACGGGAGTACGGGGAGACCCAGTACTTC; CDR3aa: CASKREYGETQYF
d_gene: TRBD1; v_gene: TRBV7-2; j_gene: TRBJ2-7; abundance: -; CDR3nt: TGTGCCAGCAGCCCACGGACAGGTCTCTACGAGCAGTACTTC; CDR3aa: CASSPRTGLYEQYF
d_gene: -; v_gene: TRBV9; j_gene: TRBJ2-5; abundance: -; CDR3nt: TGTGCCAGCAGCGTAGCGTCGGGGAGGGAGACCCAGTACTTC; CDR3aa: CASSVASGRETQYF
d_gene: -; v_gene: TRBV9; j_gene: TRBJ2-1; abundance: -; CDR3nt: TGTGCCAGCAGCGTATCCCCGGACAGATACAATGAGCAGTTCTTC; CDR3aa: CASSVSPDRYNEQFF
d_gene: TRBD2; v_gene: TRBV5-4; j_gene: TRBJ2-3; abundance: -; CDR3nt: TGTGCCAGCAGACTGGATACGGGAGGGCCGGATACGCAGTATTTT; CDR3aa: CASRLDTGGPDTQYF
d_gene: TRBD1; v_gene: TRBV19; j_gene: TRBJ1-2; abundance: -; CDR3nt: TGTGCCAGTAGTAACTACAGGGGGCAGGATGGTGGCTACACCTTC; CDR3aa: CASSNYRGQDGGYTF
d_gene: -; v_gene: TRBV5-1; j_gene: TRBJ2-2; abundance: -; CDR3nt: TGCGCCAGCAGCTTGGGCCAGGGTACCGGGGAGCTGTTTTTT; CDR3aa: CASSLGQGTGELFF
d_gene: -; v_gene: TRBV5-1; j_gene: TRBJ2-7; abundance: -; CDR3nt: TGCGCCAGCAGCTTGGAGGTCTCTATGTACGAGCAGTACTTC; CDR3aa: CASSLEVSMYEQYF
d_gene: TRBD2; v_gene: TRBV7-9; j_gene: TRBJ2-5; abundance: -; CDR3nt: TGTGCCAGCGGACTAGCGGGAGGGAACCAAGAGACCCAGTACTTC; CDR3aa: CASGLAGGNQETQYF
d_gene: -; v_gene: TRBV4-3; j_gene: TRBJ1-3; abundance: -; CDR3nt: TGCGCCAGCAGCCCTGGGACATCCTCTGGAAACACCATATATTTT; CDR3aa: CASSPGTSSGNTIYF
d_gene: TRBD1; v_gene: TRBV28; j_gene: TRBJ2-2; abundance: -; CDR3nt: TGTGCCAGCACCCCAGGGGGAACGAACACCGGGGAGCTGTTTTTT; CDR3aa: CASTPGGTNTGELFF
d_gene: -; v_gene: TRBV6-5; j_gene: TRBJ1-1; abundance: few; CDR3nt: TGTGCCAGCAGTTTCTCCGGATCGAACACTGAAGCTTTCTTT; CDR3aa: CASSFSGSNTEAFF
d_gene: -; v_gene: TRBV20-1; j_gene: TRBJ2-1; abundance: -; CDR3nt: TGCAGTGCTAGGTGGAATGAGCAGTTCTTC; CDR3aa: CSARWNEQFF
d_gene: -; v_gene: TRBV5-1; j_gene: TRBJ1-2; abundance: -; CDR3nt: TGCGCCAGCAGCTTGGAGGACGGAGACTATGGCTACACCTTC; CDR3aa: CASSLEDGDYGYTF
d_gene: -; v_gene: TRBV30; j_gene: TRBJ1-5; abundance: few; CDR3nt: TGTGCCTGGAGTGGAGGGCTGGGTCAGCCCCAGCATTTT; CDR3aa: CAWSGGLGQPQHF
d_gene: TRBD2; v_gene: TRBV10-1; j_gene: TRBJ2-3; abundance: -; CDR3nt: TGCGCCAGCAGAAGCGGGGGGAGAGATACGCAGTATTTT; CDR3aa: CASRSGGRDTQYF
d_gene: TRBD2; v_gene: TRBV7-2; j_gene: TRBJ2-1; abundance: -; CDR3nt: TGTGCCAGCAGCTTAGCGACTAGCGGGGGGGTACGGGATGGGATCTTC; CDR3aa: CASSLATSGGVRDGIF
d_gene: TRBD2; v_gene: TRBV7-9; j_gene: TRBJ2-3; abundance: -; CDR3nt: TGTGCCAGCCAGATGGGGGCGGGAGGCGCAGATACGCAGTATTTT; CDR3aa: CASQMGAGGADTQYF
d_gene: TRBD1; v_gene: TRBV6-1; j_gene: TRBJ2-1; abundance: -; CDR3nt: TGTGCCAGCAGTAAGGGGACAGGGAGTTCGAATGAGCAGTTCTTC; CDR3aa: CASSKGTGSSNEQFF
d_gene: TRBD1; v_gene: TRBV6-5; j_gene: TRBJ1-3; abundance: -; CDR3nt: TGTGCCAGCAGTTACGACAGGGGAGGCTCTGGAAACACCATATATTTT; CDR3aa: CASSYDRGGSGNTIYF
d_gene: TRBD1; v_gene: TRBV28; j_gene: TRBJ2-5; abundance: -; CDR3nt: TGTGCCAGCAGCTTAAGTCGTGGACAGGGGTGGAGAGAGACCCAGTACTTC; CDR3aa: CASSLSRGQGWRETQYF
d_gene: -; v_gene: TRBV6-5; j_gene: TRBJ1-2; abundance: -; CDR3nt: TGTGCCAGCAGCCCCAATGGGGTTTCCTATGGCTACACCTTC; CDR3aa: CASSPNGVSYGYTF
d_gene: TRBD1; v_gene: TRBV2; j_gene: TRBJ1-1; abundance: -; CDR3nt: TGTGCCAGCAGTACAGGGGTGGCTTTCTTT; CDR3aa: CASSTGVAFF
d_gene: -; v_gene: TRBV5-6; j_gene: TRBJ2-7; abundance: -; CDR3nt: TGTGCCAGCAGCTCTCAGGTGACAGGGAGGACCTACGAGCAGTACTTC; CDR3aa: CASSSQVTGRTYEQYF
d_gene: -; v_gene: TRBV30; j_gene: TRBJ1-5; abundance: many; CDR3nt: TGTGCCTGGAGTCACGACAACGGAAATCAGCCCCAGCATTTT; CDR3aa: CAWSHDNGNQPQHF
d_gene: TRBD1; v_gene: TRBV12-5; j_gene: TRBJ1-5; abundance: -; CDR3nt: TGTGCTAGTGGCTTCGGACAGGGGGGCAATCAGCCCCAGCATTTT; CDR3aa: CASGFGQGGNQPQHF
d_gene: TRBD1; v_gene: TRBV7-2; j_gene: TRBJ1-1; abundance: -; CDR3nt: TGTGCCAGCAGGCGACAGGGGGCTAGCACTGAAGCTTTCTTT; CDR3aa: CASRRQGASTEAFF
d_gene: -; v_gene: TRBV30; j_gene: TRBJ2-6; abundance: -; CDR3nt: TGTGCCTGGAGTGTAGGCCCAGGGGTTGGGGCCAACGTCCTGACTTTC; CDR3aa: CAWSVGPGVGANVLTF
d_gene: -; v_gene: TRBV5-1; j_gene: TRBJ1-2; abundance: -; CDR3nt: TGCGCCAGCAGCTTGGATTTGGGGGAGGGCTACACCTTC; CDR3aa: CASSLDLGEGYTF
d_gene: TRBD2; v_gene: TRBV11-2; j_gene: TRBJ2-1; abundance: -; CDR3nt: TGTGCCAGCAGCTTAGGGACACTAGCGGGGGGCCATGAGCAGTTCTTC; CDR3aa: CASSLGTLAGGHEQFF
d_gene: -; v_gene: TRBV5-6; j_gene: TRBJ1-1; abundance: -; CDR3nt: TGTGCCAGCAGCCTCTTAGGGGGGAGCGGTCGCACTGAAGCTTTCTTT; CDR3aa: CASSLLGGSGRTEAFF
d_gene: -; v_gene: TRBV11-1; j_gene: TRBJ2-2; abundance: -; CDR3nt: TGTGCCAGCAGCCGCCCTCTGGGACTGAACACCGGGGAGCTGTTTTTT; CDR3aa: CASSRPLGLNTGELFF
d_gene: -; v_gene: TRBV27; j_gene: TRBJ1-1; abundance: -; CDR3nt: TGTGCCAGCAGTTCCCGGACCTTTCCGAACACTGAAGCTTTCTTT; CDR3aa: CASSSRTFPNTEAFF
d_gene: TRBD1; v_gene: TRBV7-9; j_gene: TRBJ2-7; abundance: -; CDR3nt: TGTGCCAGCAGCTCCCGACAGGGGGTTAGTGAGCAGTACTTC; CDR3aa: CASSSRQGVSEQYF
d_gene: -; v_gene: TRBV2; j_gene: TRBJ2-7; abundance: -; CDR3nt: TGTGCCAGCATCACACAGACGTACTCCTACGAGCAGTACTTC; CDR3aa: CASITQTYSYEQYF
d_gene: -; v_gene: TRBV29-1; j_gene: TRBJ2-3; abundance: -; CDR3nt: TGCAGCGTGGGGACAAACACAGATACGCAGTATTTT; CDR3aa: CSVGTNTDTQYF
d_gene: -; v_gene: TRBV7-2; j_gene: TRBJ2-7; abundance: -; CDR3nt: TGTGCCAGCAGCAGTAGCGTTGTCTCCTACGAGCAGTACTTC; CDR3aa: CASSSSVVSYEQYF
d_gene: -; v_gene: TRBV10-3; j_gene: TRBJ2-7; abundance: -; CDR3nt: TGTGCCATCAGTGAGTCGACAGTATCCTACGAGCAGTACTTC; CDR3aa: CAISESTVSYEQYF
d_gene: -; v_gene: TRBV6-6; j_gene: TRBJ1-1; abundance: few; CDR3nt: TGTGCCAGCAGTTATGAAGCCGGAGGGACTGAAGCTTTCTTT; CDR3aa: CASSYEAGGTEAFF
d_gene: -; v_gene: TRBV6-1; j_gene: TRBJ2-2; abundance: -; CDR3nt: TGTGCCAGCAGACCCGGGACAAACACCGGGGAGCTGTTTTTT; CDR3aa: CASRPGTNTGELFF
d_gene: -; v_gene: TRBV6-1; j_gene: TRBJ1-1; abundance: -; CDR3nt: TGTGCCAGCAGTTGGGGGCCTGTATTGGAAGCTTTCTTT; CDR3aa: CASSWGPVLEAFF
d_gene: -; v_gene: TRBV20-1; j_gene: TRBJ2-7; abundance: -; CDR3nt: TGCAGTGCTAGGGGGGCGTACGAGCAGTACTTC; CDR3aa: CSARGAYEQYF
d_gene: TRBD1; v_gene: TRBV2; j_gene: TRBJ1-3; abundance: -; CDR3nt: TGTGCCAGCAGCGGGACAGCAGGAAACACCATATATTTT; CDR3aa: CASSGTAGNTIYF
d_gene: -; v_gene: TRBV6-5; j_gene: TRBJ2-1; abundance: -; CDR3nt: TGTGCCAGCAGTCTCGGGCGGGGAGGTGATGAGCAGTTCTTC; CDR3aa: CASSLGRGGDEQFF
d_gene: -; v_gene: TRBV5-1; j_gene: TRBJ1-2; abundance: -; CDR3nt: TGCGCCAGCAGCTTGGAGCCAGGGGAAGGCTACACCTTC; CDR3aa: CASSLEPGEGYTF
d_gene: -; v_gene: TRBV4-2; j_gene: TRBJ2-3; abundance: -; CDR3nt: TGTGCCAGCAGCCAAGAATCCCATACTCCCGGGACTCGGATGGCAGATACGCAGTATTTT; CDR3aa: CASSQESHTPGTRMADTQYF
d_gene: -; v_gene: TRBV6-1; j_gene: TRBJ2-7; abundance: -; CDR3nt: TGTGCCAGCAGTGAAGCGTGGTACGAGCAGTACTTC; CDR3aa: CASSEAWYEQYF
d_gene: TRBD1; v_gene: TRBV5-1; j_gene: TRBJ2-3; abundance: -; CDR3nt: TGCGCCAGCAGCTCCGGTCCGGGACAGGGCACAGATACGCAGTATTTT; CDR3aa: CASSSGPGQGTDTQYF
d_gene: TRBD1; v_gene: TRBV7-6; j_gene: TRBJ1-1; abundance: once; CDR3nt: TGTGCCAGCAGCTTAGGACAGGGTAAGAACACTGAAGCTTTCTTT; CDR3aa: CASSLGQGKNTEAFF
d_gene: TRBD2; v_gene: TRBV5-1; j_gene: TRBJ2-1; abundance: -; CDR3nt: TGCGCCAGCAGCTCGACTAGCGGGGCTTACAATGAGCAGTTCTTC; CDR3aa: CASSSTSGAYNEQFF
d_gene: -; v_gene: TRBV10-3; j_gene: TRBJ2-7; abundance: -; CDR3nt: TGTGCCATCGGGCAGGCTAGCTCCTACGAGCAGTACTTC; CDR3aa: CAIGQASSYEQYF